This entry lists 26 T cell receptor beta chains sequenced from one sample in a study of T cells in Graves' hyperthyroidism and ophthalmopathy (dated by TCRdb to between 2018 and 2021). Receptors were amplified or captured by multiplex PCR. This sample was sequenced with an Illumina HiSeq 2000. The TCR beta CDR3 regions were amplified from the RNA transcripts. The first round of RT-PCR for the TCR CDR3 was performed with the HTBI primer set and the Qiagen OneStep RT-PCR kit. The raw public data were reprocessed by TCRdb itself: fastp quality trimming at Q25, MiXCR clonotype calling, in-frame beta chains only. Rows are unified per CDR3 protein, each entry keeping the most common DNA and genes. The sample yields about 740,000 distinct CDR3 sequences; about 14% were counted once. Together, the top ten hold 10% to 13% of the sample. What was sequenced was blood. These receptor sequences come from a woman younger than 30 with Graves' hyperthyroidism.

In this sample, this clonotype turned up a few times. The gene calls are TRBV5-5 and TRBJ2-7, with 8 nucleotides matching TRBD2. V trimming: 2 bases; J trimming: 3 bases; junction bases outside the gene matches: 7. Per germline, CDR1 SGHKS and CDR2 YYEKEE (reference sequence). This CDR3 comprises 15 residues. The CDR3 sequence is CASSFSGSGVYEQYF. The CDR3 DNA follows: TGTGCCAGCAGCTTTTCAGGTAGCGGGGTCTACGAGCAGTACTTC. Based on the CDR3 plus reference TRBV5-5 and TRBJ2-7, the full variable domain is DAGVTQSPTHLIKTRGQQVTLRCSPISGHKSVSWYQQVLGQGPQFIFQYYEKEERGRGNFPDRFSARQFPNYSSELNVNALLLGDSALYLCASSFSGSGVYEQYFGPGTRLTVT.

The table lists this clonotype with many counts. This rearrangement joins TRBV3-1 to TRBJ2-1, with TRBD2 matching over 7 bases. Germline CDR1 and CDR2: LGHDT and YNNKEL (reference sequence). CDR3 length equals 18 residues. The V and J ends lost 3 bases and 0 bases, in that order; junction bases with no gene match: 11. The CDR3 spells CASSHRASLAVSYNEQFF. Here the CDR3 DNA reads TGTGCCAGCAGCCACAGGGCCTCCCTAGCGGTCTCCTACAATGAGCAGTTCTTC.

A note on this clonotype: This may stem from a read error, because a much larger clone lies one nucleotide away. The CDR3 nucleotides read TGTGCCAGCAGTCTCAGACTAGCGGGAGTCTACGAGCAGTACTTC. Translating it yields CASSLRLAGVYEQYF. The gene calls are TRBV6-2 or TRBV6-3 and TRBJ2-7, with TRBD2 matching 12 bases. Germline V gene sequence: CDR1 MNHEY, CDR2 SVGEGT. The CDR3 length is 15 residues. V lost 5 bases, J lost 3 bases, and 5 bases stayed unmatched.

In this sample, this clonotype turned up many times. This chain links TRBV27 with TRBJ2-7, with 8 bases fitting TRBD2. Germline V gene lookup returns CDR1 MNHEY and CDR2 SMNVEV (reference sequence). The CDR3 has 16 residues. With V trimmed by 0 bases and J by 4 bases, 8 bases remained unmatched. CDR3 amino acids: CASSLSGLGGRYEQYF. The CDR3 coding sequence is TGTGCCAGCAGTTTATCGGGACTAGGGGGGCGATACGAGCAGTACTTC.

This clonotype was seen at least ten times. The rearrangement joins TRBV6-5 to TRBJ2-4, with 7 bases that match TRBD1. The CDR3 runs to 15 residues. Trimming removed 2 bases from V and 9 bases from J; junction bases left unmatched: 10. Germline CDR1 MNHEY, CDR2 SVGAGI. DNA of the CDR3: TGTGCCAGCAGTTACCTCGTGAGGGGGCGAGGCATTCAGTACTTC. Protein: CASSYLVRGRGIQYF.

This chain uses TRBV6-2 or TRBV6-3 with TRBJ2-3; 8 bases align to TRBD2. Germline V CDR1 and CDR2: MNHEY, SVGEGT. The CDR3 length is 15 residues. Losses at the gene ends were 8 bases for V and 5 bases for J; bases not matched to a gene: 12. The CDR3 DNA reads TGTGCCAGCCATTCGCGGGAGGTGAAACGAGATACGCAGTATTTT. This gives the protein CASHSREVKRDTQYF.

V and J are TRBV4-1 and TRBJ2-1; D might be TRBD1 (6 bases). In germline, CDR1 is MGHRA, CDR2 YSYEKL. The V and J ends lost 0 bases and 7 bases respectively, with 10 bases between them. There are 14 residues in the CDR3. The CDR3 loop reads CASSQDQDRNEQFF. CDR3 DNA: TGCGCCAGCAGCCAAGATCAAGACAGGAATGAGCAGTTCTTC.

The chain employs TRBV4-1 and TRBJ1-5; 8 nucleotides align to TRBD1. Germline trimming cut 4 bases from V and 7 bases from J; bases unmatched to any gene: 21. Germline values: CDR1 MGHRA, CDR2 YSYEKL. This CDR3 has 19 amino acids. CDR3 nucleotides: TGCGCCAGCAGCCGATTAAAGTTGGTACGGACAGGGATCTGCCAGCCCCAGCATTTT. This gives the protein CASSRLKLVRTGICQPQHF.

This clonotype was picked up a small number of times. This chain links TRBV20-1 with TRBJ2-7, with D possibly TRBD2 on 6 matching bases. V was cut by 3 bases and J by 0 bases, with 12 bases left in between. From germline, CDR1 is DFQATT and CDR2 SNEGSKA (reference sequence). The CDR3 sequence is 14 residues long. CDR3 protein: CSARAGPPSYEQYF. CDR3 sequence (DNA): TGCAGTGCTAGGGCGGGGCCTCCCTCCTACGAGCAGTACTTC.

At least ten counts were recorded for this clonotype. The J gene is TRBJ1-1, the V gene TRBV12-3 or TRBV12-4; a possible D gene is TRBD1 (6 bases). The CDR3 runs to 17 residues. Trimming took 8 bases from V and 0 from J, leaving 22 bases between them. The CDR3 DNA is TGTGCCAGCCGCTGGGGGGTCACAGGGACCGTGAACACTGAAGCTTTCTTT. Protein sequence: CASRWGVTGTVNTEAFF.

This clonotype was detected ten times or more. The V and J genes are TRBV5-8 and TRBJ2-1; TRBD2 might be the D (6 bases). Trimming took 0 bases from V and 8 from J, leaving 24 bases between them. Germline loops: CDR1 SGHTS, CDR2 YDEGEE. The CDR3 spans 18 residues. The CDR3 loop reads CASSLAGLGTPPGDEQFF. The CDR3 DNA follows: TGTGCCAGCAGCTTGGCCGGGTTGGGGACTCCACCGGGAGATGAGCAGTTCTTC.

This clonotype was counted many times. This chain uses TRBV30 with TRBJ2-7; no firm D call. V gave up 1 base and J gave up 5 bases, with 9 bases separating them. The CDR3 is made up of 12 amino acids. The germline CDR1 and CDR2 sequences are GTSNPN and SVGIG (reference sequence). This CDR3 is CAWSGDGNEQYF. The DNA for the CDR3 is TGTGCCTGGAGTGGAGATGGAAACGAGCAGTACTTC.

Ten or more counts support this clonotype. The chain links TRBV18 to TRBJ2-7; no clear D gene. Trimming cost V 2 bases and J 6 bases, with 17 bases left between them. The CDR3 runs 15 residues. Germline loops: CDR1 KGHSH, CDR2 LQKENI. The CDR3: CASSPDIVILSEQYF. CDR3 DNA sequence: TGTGCCAGCTCACCAGATATTGTTATCCTCTCCGAGCAGTACTTC. Variable domain in full (rest from reference TRBV18 and TRBJ2-7): NAGVMQNPRHLVRRRGQEARLRCSPMKGHSHVYWYRQLPEEGLKFMVYLQKENIIDESGMPKERFSAEFPKEGPSILRIQQVVRGDSAAYFCASSPDIVILSEQYFGPGTRLTVT.

This clonotype was detected many times. This chain connects TRBV6-6 to TRBJ2-2; D is possibly TRBD1 or TRBD2 (5 bases each). The CDR3 has 21 residues. Germline V gene data show CDR1 as MNHNY and CDR2 as SVGAGI (reference sequence). Trimming pared 0 bases from V and 3 bases from J, leaving 26 bases between. The CDR3 here is CASSYSMGRIETGRYTGELFF. The CDR3 DNA reads as TGTGCCAGCAGTTACTCGATGGGGCGAATTGAGACGGGGCGATACACCGGGGAGCTGTTTTTT.

The chain joins TRBV19 to TRBJ2-1; D is ambiguous. V lost 4 bases and J 1 base, leaving 5 bases between the germline ends. This CDR3 comprises 13 residues. CDR1 and CDR2 from the germline V gene are LNHDA and SQIVND (reference sequence). The CDR3: CASSTRSYNEQFF. The CDR3 DNA is TGTGCCAGTAGTACCCGGTCCTACAATGAGCAGTTCTTC.

The chain uses TRBV28 and TRBJ1-3, with TRBD1 as a possible D gene (6 bases). The germline gives CDR1 MDHEN, CDR2 SYDVKM. Trimming stripped 5 bases from V and 0 bases from J, with 11 bases between. CDR3 length equals 15 residues. The chain's CDR3 is CASSPDSNSGNTIYF. The CDR3 DNA follows: TGTGCCAGCAGTCCGGACAGCAACTCTGGAAACACCATATATTTT.

The sample holds a few counts of this clonotype. The chain joins TRBV11-3 to TRBJ1-5, with 9 bases lining up with TRBD1. From germline, CDR1 is SGHNT and CDR2 YENEEA. The V gene end was trimmed by 7 bases and the J gene end by 7 bases; junction bases not matched to a gene: 11. The CDR3 length is 15 residues. The CDR3 DNA follows: TGTGCCAGCATGCAGACGGGACAGGGTCTGCAGCCCCAGCATTTT. It encodes CASMQTGQGLQPQHF.

The rearrangement joins TRBV24-1 to TRBJ2-3; 14 bases are shared with TRBD2. The CDR3 consists of 17 residues. Germline CDR1 reads KGHDR; CDR2 reads SFDVKD. Trimming took 2 bases from V and 5 from J; bases not matched to a gene: 5. In DNA form, the CDR3 reads TGTGCCACCAGTGATTATTGGACTAGCGGGAGGAAAGATACGCAGTATTTT. It codes for CATSDYWTSGRKDTQYF.

At least ten counts were recorded for this clonotype. V is TRBV20-1 and J is TRBJ2-1; D remains unclear. The V end was cut by 7 bases, the J end by 9 bases, with 10 bases between. In germline, CDR1 is DFQATT, CDR2 SNEGSKA (reference sequence). The CDR3 covers 10 residues. CDR3 loop: CSVGRSEQFF. The CDR3 bases are TGCAGTGTGGGTCGTAGTGAGCAGTTCTTC.

This clonotype was found many times. The chain joins TRBV6-1 to TRBJ1-2, with no clear D. CDR1 is MNHNS, CDR2 SASEGT, per germline. The V end lost 5 bases, the J end lost 6 bases, and 13 bases lay between the germline ends. The CDR3 consists of 13 residues. CDR3 in DNA: TGTGCCAGCAGTTACGGATCAGGCAATGGCTACACCTTC. Its translation: CASSYGSGNGYTF.

This clonotype was counted at least ten times. The chain uses TRBV24-1 and TRBJ2-7; tentative D call: TRBD1 (5 bases). Germline CDR1 and CDR2: KGHDR and SFDVKD. V gave up 3 bases and J gave up 5 bases, with 10 bases separating them. CDR3 size: 13 residues. This chain's CDR3 is CATSDLRADEQYF. CDR3 DNA sequence: TGTGCCACCAGTGATCTCAGGGCGGACGAGCAGTACTTC.

This clonotype has at least ten counts. The chain couples TRBV12-3 or TRBV12-4 to TRBJ2-2; TRBD2 might be the D (6 bases). Trimming took 3 bases from V and 1 from J, leaving 12 bases between them. There are 16 residues in the CDR3. CDR3 DNA: TGTGCCAGCAGTTTCAGCGCGGGACTGAACACCGGGGAGCTGTTTTTT. This codes for CASSFSAGLNTGELFF.

This clonotype was seen ten or more times. The chain employs TRBV2 and TRBJ2-4, with a tentative D call TRBD1 (6 bases). This CDR3 has 17 amino acids. Trimming removed 2 bases at V and 1 base at J, with 15 bases between. Germline loops: CDR1 SNHLY, CDR2 FYNNEI. CDR3 in amino acids: CASSEYSTGQAKNIQYF. The CDR3, as DNA: TGTGCCAGCAGTGAATATAGTACCGGACAGGCCAAAAACATTCAGTACTTC.

This clonotype showed up just a few times. The V gene is TRBV27, the J gene TRBJ1-3; possible D gene TRBD1, 6 bases. The germline V and J ends were trimmed by 7 bases and 4 bases, with 32 bases remaining between them. There are 20 residues in the CDR3. Germline-derived CDR1 and CDR2 are MNHEY and SMNVEV (reference sequence). The CDR3 region has the DNA TGTGCCAGCACTACCAGCCTTGGTACACCACGACAGGAAATGGGAAACACCATATATTTT. This sequence encodes CASTTSLGTPRQEMGNTIYF.

The V and J genes are TRBV24-1 and TRBJ2-1; weak D call: TRBD1 (6 bases). Trimming left V 4 bases short and J 6 bases short, with 9 bases between. The length of the CDR3 is 13 residues. Germline CDR1 is KGHDR and CDR2 is SFDVKD. Here the CDR3 DNA reads TGTGCCACCAGTGAGGGGGCGGGCAATGAGCAGTTCTTC. It yields the protein CATSEGAGNEQFF.

Only a few counts were recorded for this clonotype. The V call is TRBV5-4, the J call TRBJ1-4, with 7 bases lining up with TRBD1. The CDR3 runs to 16 residues. V was pared by 4 bases and J by 5 bases, with 11 bases of the junction left unmatched. The germline CDR1 and CDR2 sequences are SGHNT and YYREEE (reference sequence). The CDR3 nucleotides are TGTGCCAGCAGCCGTGGGGGCGGGACAGAGAATGAAAAACTGTTTTTT. It yields the protein CASSRGGGTENEKLFF. The complete variable domain, with remaining parts taken from reference TRBV5-4 and TRBJ1-4, reads ETGVTQSPTHLIKTRGQQVTLRCSSQSGHNTVSWYQQALGQGPQFIFQYYREEENGRGNFPPRFSGLQFPNYSSELNVNALELDDSALYLCASSRGGGTENEKLFFGSGTQLSVL.